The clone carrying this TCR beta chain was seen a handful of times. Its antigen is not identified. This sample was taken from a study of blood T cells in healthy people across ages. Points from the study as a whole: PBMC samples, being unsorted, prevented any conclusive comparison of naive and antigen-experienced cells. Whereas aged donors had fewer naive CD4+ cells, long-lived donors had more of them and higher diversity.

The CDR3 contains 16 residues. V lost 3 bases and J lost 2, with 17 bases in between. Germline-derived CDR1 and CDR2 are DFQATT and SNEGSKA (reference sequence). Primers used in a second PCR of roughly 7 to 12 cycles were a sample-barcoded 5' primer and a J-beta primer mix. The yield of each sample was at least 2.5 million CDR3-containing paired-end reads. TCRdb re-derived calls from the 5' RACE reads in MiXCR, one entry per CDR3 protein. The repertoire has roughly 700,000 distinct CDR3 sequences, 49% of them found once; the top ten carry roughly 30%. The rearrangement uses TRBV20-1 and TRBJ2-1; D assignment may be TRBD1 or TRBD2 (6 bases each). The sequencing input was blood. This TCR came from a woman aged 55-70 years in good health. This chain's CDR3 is CSASTPGALTYNEQFF. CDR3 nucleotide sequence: TGCAGTGCTAGTACGCCGGGGGCGCTTACCTACAATGAGCAGTTCTTC.